This paragraph reports one T cell receptor (beta chain). The specificity of this receptor is unknown. Per-nucleotide qualities are absent, and no much larger clonotype sits a single base away. The data derive from a study of blood T cell repertoires in COVID-19 (TCRdb year 2020). For the wider study: The collaborator samples originated in the United States, Italy and Spain and spanned the acute and convalescent phases of COVID-19. The prospective study material was composed of cDNA or gDNA derived from T cells, B-cell-depleted T cells, or PBMCs. Subjects who had been exposed to COVID-19, were actively infected with it, or had recovered from it provided the deeply sampled blood TCRbeta repertoires that made up the dataset. The repertoires were released in a freely available public database intended as a resource for research on the immune response to SARS-CoV-2. Samples came from the ongoing ImmuneRACE study (first 160 participants) plus 1,254 subjects from 6 global collaborators. Sample metadata almost always included a de-identified subject ID, COVID-19 status, age in years and sex. HLA class I and class II types, where available, came from metadata supplied by the sample provider rather than from assay-based typing.

Findings and caveats that apply to the study as a whole: Clinical and demographic metadata were provided uncurated, with the amount varying by source and participant.

Enrolling through a virtual design, the prospective study's participants ranged in age from roughly 18 to 95 years and lived across around 25 United States geographic areas. In the prospective study, cohorts were assigned on the basis of participant-reported clinical history obtained from a screening survey and a study questionnaire. ImmuneRACE Cohort 3 recovered participants were defined by two consecutive negative NP/OP PCR tests, healthcare professional clearance, or symptom resolution. In the prospective study, whole blood, serum and a nasopharyngeal or oropharyngeal swab were collected from each participant by mobile phlebotomists. Over a roughly 2-month period, participants in the prospective study had the option of providing additional blood draws and questionnaires. Before DNA extraction, prospective study blood samples were shipped either frozen or at room temperature. TCRbeta CDR3 regions were amplified from genomic DNA using the immunoSEQ Assay, a bias-controlled multiplex PCR. As for how the authors treated the data: Within the assay, amplification of reference gene primers was used to estimate how many nucleated cells each sample contained. Sequence reads were collapsed and filtered to measure the absolute abundance of every unique TCRbeta CDR3 rearrangement. For each sample, productive Simpson clonality was calculated as the square root of Simpson's diversity index across productive rearrangements. Entries here come from immuneACCESS through TCRdb and include only in-frame sequences with V and J called. Some clones fail to appear in such tables; in the studies checked, an unresolved V gene covers under half of the shortfall, and the cause of the remainder is unknown. Clone size and V and J calls were adopted from that table, with D and trimming inferred from the DNA. The sample profile shows 140,000 or so clones; about 86% of them were found once. The top ten constitute approximately 9.1% of the sample.

Sequencing was done on a sample of PBMCs or T cells enriched from blood (not recorded which). This TCR was recovered from a man aged 50-60 years who had recovered from COVID-19.

The bases read TGTGCCAGTAGTCCCCCCGCGGATACGCAGTATTTT. Translation gives CASSPPADTQYF. The chain couples TRBV19 to TRBJ2-3, with no reliable assignment of the D segment. The CDR1 and CDR2 encoded by the germline V gene (reference sequence) are LNHDA and SQIVND. The CDR3 spans 12 residues, from the cysteine through the phenylalanine. The only DNA kept is the CDR3, 36 bases in frame from the first base. V loses 5 bases of germline sequence and J loses 6 bases, and the interval between the two ends is 9 bases.